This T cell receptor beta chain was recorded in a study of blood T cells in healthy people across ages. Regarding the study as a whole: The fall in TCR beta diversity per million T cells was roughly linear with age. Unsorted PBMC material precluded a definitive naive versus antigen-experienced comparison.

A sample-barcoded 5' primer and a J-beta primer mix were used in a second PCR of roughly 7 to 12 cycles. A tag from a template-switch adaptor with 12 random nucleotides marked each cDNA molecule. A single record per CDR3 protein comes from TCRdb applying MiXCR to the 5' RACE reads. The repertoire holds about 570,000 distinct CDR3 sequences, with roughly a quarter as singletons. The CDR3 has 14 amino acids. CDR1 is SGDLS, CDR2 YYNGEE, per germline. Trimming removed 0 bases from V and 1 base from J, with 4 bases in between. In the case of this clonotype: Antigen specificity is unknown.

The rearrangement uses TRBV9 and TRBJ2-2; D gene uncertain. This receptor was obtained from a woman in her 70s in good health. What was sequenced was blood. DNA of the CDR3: TGTGCCAGCAGCGTAGCGCAGAACACCGGGGAGCTGTTTTTT. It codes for CASSVAQNTGELFF. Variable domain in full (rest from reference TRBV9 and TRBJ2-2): DSGVTQTPKHLITATGQRVTLRCSPRSGDLSVYWYQQSLDQGLQFLIQYYNGEERAKGNILERFSAQQFPDLHSELNLSSLELGDSALYFCASSVAQNTGELFFGEGSRLTVL.